A single sample gave rise to the 6 T cell receptor beta chains below, sequenced in a study of OX40 agonist ivuxolimab in advanced cancers. The library was generated by the immunoSEQ multiplex PCR assay. Not all clones reach the TCRdb copy of this immuneACCESS table, which keeps in-frame sequences only. Checked studies attribute under half of the gap to unresolved V genes and leave the rest unexplained. A total of fewer than 85,000 clones appear in this sample, approximately 84% of them only once. The ten biggest clones cover roughly 0.48% of the sample. Sequenced material: CD4+ or CD8+ T cells sorted from blood, taken in a trial of the OX40 agonist ivuxolimab. The receptors originated from an adult with an advanced solid tumor such as melanoma, head and neck, liver or kidney cancer.

Only one count was recorded for this clone. This sequence joins TRBV18 and TRBJ2-7; D may be TRBD1 or TRBD2 (5 bases each). Germline V gene data show CDR1 as KGHSH and CDR2 as LQKENI. The CDR3 sequence is 14 residues long. With 3 bases removed from V and 5 bases from J, the gap between germline ends came to 14 bases. The CDR3 sequence: CASSPEGSSNEQYF. The CDR3, as DNA: TGTGCCAGCTCACCCGAGGGGTCTAGCAACGAGCAGTACTTC.

The chain couples TRBV4-2 to TRBJ2-2; the D is unclear. With 5 bases removed from V and 5 bases from J, the gap between germline ends came to 6 bases. The CDR3 runs 12 residues. The germline V gene has CDR1 LGHNA and CDR2 YNFKEQ. CDR3 nucleotides: TGTGCCAGCAGCACTGAAACCGGGGAGCTGTTTTTT. Its protein product is CASSTETGELFF.

The rearrangement uses TRBV5-6 and TRBJ1-4; D not certain. The germline CDR1 and CDR2 sequences are SGHDT and YYEEEE. The V gene lost 2 bases and the J gene lost 4 bases, with 15 bases spanning the gap. The CDR3 is made up of 16 amino acids. The CDR3 DNA reads TGTGCCAGCAGCTTATTTCCCCGGCTTAATAATGAAAAACTGTTTTTT. Residues: CASSLFPRLNNEKLFF.

This clone was detected once. V usage is TRBV19 and J usage is TRBJ1-4; 8 bases line up with TRBD1. This CDR3 spans 14 amino acids. The germline gives CDR1 LNHDA, CDR2 SQIVND (reference sequence). V gave up 1 base and J gave up 7 bases; unmatched junction bases: 2. CDR3 sequence: CASSIGGQAEKLFF. The CDR3 DNA reads TGTGCCAGTAGTATAGGGGGACAGGCTGAAAAACTGTTTTTT. The whole variable domain, remainder taken from reference TRBV19 and TRBJ1-4, is DGGITQSPKYLFRKEGQNVTLSCEQNLNHDAMYWYRQDPGQGLRLIYYSQIVNDFQKGDIAEGYSVSREKKESFPLTVTSAQKNPTAFYLCASSIGGQAEKLFFGSGTQLSVL.

This clone appeared once. This chain uses TRBV28 with TRBJ2-5; D is perhaps TRBD2 (5 bases). The length of the CDR3 is 15 residues. The germline V gene has CDR1 MDHEN and CDR2 SYDVKM. Trimming took 6 bases from V and 3 from J, leaving 17 bases between them. CDR3 region: CASSPTSAGKETQYF. In DNA, the CDR3 is TGTGCCAGCAGCCCCACTTCTGCGGGTAAAGAGACCCAGTACTTC.

The chain employs TRBV7-2 and TRBJ2-5, with D perhaps TRBD2 (5 bases). Germline CDR1 and CDR2: SGHTA and FQGNSA. The length of the CDR3 is 14 residues. V gave up 3 bases and J gave up 7 bases, with 15 bases separating them. The CDR3 is CASSLEYSAGTQYF. CDR3 nucleotide sequence: TGTGCCAGCAGCTTGGAATATAGCGCTGGGACCCAGTACTTC.